This TCR beta chain came from a study of T cell responses to AZD1222 COVID-19 vaccine. CDR1 SGHRS and CDR2 YFSETQ come from the germline V gene. CDR3 length equals 14 residues. V dropped 0 bases and J dropped 2 bases, with 8 bases sitting between them. Repertoires were generated with immunoSEQ multiplex PCR, while TCRdb's copy carries only in-frame clones and drops some. Of about 92,000 clones listed, 90% to 95% were seen once; the top ten hold about 7.5%. This clone was seen once. The sequencing used peripheral blood, collected on day 0 of AZD1222 vaccination. The chain recombines TRBV5-1 with TRBJ1-2; D not resolved. This receptor was obtained from an adult in good health. The CDR3 bases are TGCGCCAGCAGCTTGGGGACGACAAACTATGGCTACACCTTC. It encodes CASSLGTTNYGYTF. Full variable domain (rest looked up from reference TRBV5-1 and TRBJ1-2): KAGVTQTPRYLIKTRGQQVTLSCSPISGHRSVSWYQQTPGQGLQFLFEYFSETQRNKGNFPGRFSGRQFSNSRSEMNVSTLELGDSALYLCASSLGTTNYGYTFGSGTRLTVV.